Only a few counts were recorded for the clone carrying this T cell receptor (beta chain). Its antigen is still unknown. Germline values: CDR1 SGHAT, CDR2 FQNNGV. The junction had 1 base not matched to a gene; V was cut back by 6 bases and J by 0 bases. CDR3 length: 13 amino acids. The data were taken from a study of cytomegalovirus exposure and HLA in healthy donors. The study, taken as a whole, reports: TCR beta chains numbering some 160 were designated cytomegalovirus-associated. It was taken for granted in presence/absence analyses that sequencing depth across donors was roughly uniform. The analysis excluded some indistinguishable V segments, including TRBV6-2 and TRBV6-3.

PCR primers comprised 60 Vbeta and 13 Jbeta primers. Assay: immunoSEQ multiplex PCR; the TCRdb copy retains only in-frame clones and omits some. Altogether some 100,000 clones are present, under 80% being singletons, with the ten largest covering 3.5% to 5%. The sample was PBMCs. The sequence came from a middle-aged man in good health and CMV-seronegative. This chain uses TRBV11-2 with TRBJ2-7, with 8 positions matching TRBD2. DNA of the CDR3: TGTGCCAGCAGAACTAGCGGCTCCTACGAGCAGTACTTC. Translating gives CASRTSGSYEQYF. The whole variable domain, remainder taken from reference TRBV11-2 and TRBJ2-7, is EAGVAQSPRYKIIEKRQSVAFWCNPISGHATLYWYQQILGQGPKLLIQFQNNGVVDDSQLPKDRFSAERLKGVDSTLKIQPAKLEDSAVYLCASRTSGSYEQYFGPGTRLTVT.